The entry below gives a single TCR beta chain sequence along with its context. Per the study methods: Estimation of nucleated cell counts was performed using reference gene primer amplification. Data came from immunoSEQ multiplex PCR; TCRdb stores just in-frame clones and leaves some out. V, J and clone size are those of that table, while D and trimming were read from the DNA. Seen here are 200,000 to 300,000 clones, roughly 80% observed once, and the top ten hold less than 4%. This sample is part of a study of blood T cell repertoires in COVID-19. Study summary: Some COVID-19 samples were acute and others convalescent; all came from the United States, Italy and Spain.

Per germline, CDR1 SGHDT and CDR2 YYEEEE. CDR3 length: 18 amino acids. The V segment lost 5 bases and the J segment 4 bases; nucleotides outside the gene matches: 10. It was within 2 weeks before study entry that exposed participants met a COVID-19 case. This receptor was taken from a woman between 35 and 50 years old who had been exposed to COVID-19. Sequenced sample: PBMCs or T cells enriched from blood (not recorded which). The chain uses TRBV5-6 and TRBJ2-2, with 14 bases fitting TRBD2. The CDR3 region is CASSRLAGGTPGTGELFF. The CDR3 DNA sequence: TGTGCCAGCAGTCGACTAGCGGGGGGGACCCCGGGCACCGGGGAGCTGTTTTTT.